This T cell receptor (beta chain) originates from a study of shared clonotypes between healthy human individuals. In regard to this clone: What it binds is not known.

The protocol was immunoSEQ multiplex PCR, while the TCRdb copy is restricted to in-frame clones and leaves out a portion. The sample has about 2 million clones; approximately 94% are singletons. Overall study findings and caveats: Sorted-subset samples were not fully sequenced, rarefaction indicated. Across a handful of donors, naive CD4 shared roughly 5.2%, naive CD8 more than 3%, memory CD4 roughly 2.4%, memory CD8 roughly 0.37%. The sampled material consisted only of blood, and tissue repertoires are likely to differ.

The CDR3 has 13 amino acids. The germline V gene encodes CDR1 SSHAT and CDR2 FNYEAQ (reference sequence). As defined, naive CD8 cells were CD45RO-negative and positively selected for CCR7, with terminally differentiated effector memory CD45RA+ cells excluded. The chain couples TRBV7-7 to TRBJ2-7; tentative D call: TRBD1 (5 bases). Input material: naive CD8+ T cells sorted from blood. The receptor was derived from a man between 18 and 29 years old in good health. CDR3 bases: TGTGCTAGCTCCCTAGGGGAACTCTACGAGCAGTACTTC. This sequence encodes CASSLGELYEQYF.